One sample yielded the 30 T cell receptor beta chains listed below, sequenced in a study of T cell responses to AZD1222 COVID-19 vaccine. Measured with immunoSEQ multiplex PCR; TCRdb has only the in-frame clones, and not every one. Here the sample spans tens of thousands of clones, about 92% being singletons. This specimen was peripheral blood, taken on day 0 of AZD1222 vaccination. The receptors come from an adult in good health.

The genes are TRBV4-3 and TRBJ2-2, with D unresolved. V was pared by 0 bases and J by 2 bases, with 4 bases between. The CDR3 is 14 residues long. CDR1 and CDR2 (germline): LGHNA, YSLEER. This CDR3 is CASSQDSNTGELFF. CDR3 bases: TGCGCCAGCAGCCAAGATTCAAACACCGGGGAGCTGTTTTTT.

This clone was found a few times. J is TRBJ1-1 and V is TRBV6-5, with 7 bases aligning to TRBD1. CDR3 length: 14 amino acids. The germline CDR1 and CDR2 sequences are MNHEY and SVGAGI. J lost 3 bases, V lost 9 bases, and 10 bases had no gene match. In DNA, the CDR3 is TGTGCCAGTGGGCCGACAGGGATATACACTGAAGCTTTCTTT. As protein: CASGPTGIYTEAFF.

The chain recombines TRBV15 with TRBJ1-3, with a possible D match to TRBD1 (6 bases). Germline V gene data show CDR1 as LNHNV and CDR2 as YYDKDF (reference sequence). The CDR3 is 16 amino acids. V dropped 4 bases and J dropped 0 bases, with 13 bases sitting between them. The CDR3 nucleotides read TGTGCCACCAGCAAGGCGAGGGGGGGCTCTGGAAACACCATATATTTT. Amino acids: CATSKARGGSGNTIYF.

The CDR3 region has the DNA TGTGCCAGTAGCTCGTCAGACGTAAGGACAGATACGCAGTATTTT. It specifies CASSSSDVRTDTQYF. The chain employs TRBV19 and TRBJ2-3; D not resolved. Germline V lookup: CDR1 LNHDA, CDR2 SQIVND (reference sequence). V was trimmed by 6 bases and J by 3 bases, leaving 16 bases between them. This CDR3 comprises 15 residues.

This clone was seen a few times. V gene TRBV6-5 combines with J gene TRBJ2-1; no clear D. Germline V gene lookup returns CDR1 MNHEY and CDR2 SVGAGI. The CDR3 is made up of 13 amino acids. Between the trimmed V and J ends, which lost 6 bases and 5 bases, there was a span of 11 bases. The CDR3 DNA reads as TGTGCCAGCAGACAAAGAGGTAACAATGAGCAGTTCTTC. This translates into CASRQRGNNEQFF.

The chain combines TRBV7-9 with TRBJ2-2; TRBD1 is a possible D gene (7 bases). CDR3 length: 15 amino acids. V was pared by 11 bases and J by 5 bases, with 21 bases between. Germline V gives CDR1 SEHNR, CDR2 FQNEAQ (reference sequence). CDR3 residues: CAGRGGGLSTGELFF. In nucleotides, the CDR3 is TGTGCCGGACGAGGAGGGGGCCTCAGTACCGGGGAGCTGTTTTTT.

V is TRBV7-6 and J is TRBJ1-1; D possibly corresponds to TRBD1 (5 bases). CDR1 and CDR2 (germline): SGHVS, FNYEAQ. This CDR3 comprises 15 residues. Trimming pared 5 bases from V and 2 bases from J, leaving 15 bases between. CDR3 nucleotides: TGTGCCAGCAGCCCTCGACAGAGCCCCAACACTGAAGCTTTCTTT. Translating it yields CASSPRQSPNTEAFF.

The CDR3 DNA sequence: TGTGCCAGCAGCCAAGATCGAACAGGAGAAGGCAATTCACCCCTCCACTTT. Protein product: CASSQDRTGEGNSPLHF. The chain recombines TRBV3-1 (or the pseudogene TRBV3-2) with TRBJ1-6; TRBD1 is a possible D gene (5 bases). Looked up from germline, CDR1 is LGHDT and CDR2 is YNNKEL (reference sequence). The germline V and J ends were trimmed by 0 bases and 7 bases, with 16 bases remaining between them. CDR3 length: 17 residues.

CDR3 region: CASRRPTGGITPGQETQYF. CDR3 bases: TGTGCCAGCAGGCGACCGACAGGGGGCATCACCCCAGGTCAAGAGACCCAGTACTTC. The V gene is TRBV6-6, the J gene TRBJ2-5; TRBD1 matches 10 bases. The germline CDR1 and CDR2 sequences are MNHNY and SVGAGI (reference sequence). The CDR3 is 19 residues long. Germline trimming cut 6 bases from V and 2 bases from J; bases unmatched to any gene: 18.

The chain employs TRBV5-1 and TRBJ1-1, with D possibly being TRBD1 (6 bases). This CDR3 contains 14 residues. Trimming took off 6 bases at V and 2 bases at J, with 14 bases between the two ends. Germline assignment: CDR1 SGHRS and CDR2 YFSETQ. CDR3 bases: TGCGCCAGCACCCAACAGGGTCCCAACACTGAAGCTTTCTTT. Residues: CASTQQGPNTEAFF.

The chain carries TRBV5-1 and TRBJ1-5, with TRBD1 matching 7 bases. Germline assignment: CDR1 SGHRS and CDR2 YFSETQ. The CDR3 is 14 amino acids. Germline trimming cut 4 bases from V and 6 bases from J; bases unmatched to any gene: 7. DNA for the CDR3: TGCGCCAGCAGCCCCCGACAGGGTGGTCAGCCCCAGCATTTT. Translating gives CASSPRQGGQPQHF.

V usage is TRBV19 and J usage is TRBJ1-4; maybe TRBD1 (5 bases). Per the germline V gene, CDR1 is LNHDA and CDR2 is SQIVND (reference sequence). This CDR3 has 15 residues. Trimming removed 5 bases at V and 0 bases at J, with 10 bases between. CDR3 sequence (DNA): TGTGCCAGTAGTCGGGGCGTTACAACTAATGAAAAACTGTTTTTT. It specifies CASSRGVTTNEKLFF.

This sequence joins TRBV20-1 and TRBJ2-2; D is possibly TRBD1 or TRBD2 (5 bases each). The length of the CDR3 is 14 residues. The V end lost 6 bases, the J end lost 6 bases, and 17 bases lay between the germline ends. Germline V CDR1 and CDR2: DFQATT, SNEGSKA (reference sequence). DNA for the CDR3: TGCAGTGCCAGTAGGGCAGGGAGTGCCGGGGAGCTGTTTTTT. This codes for CSASRAGSAGELFF.

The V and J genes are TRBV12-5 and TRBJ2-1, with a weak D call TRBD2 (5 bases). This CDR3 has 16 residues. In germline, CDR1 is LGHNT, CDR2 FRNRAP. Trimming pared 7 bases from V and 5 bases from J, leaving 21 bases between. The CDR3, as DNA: TGTGCTAGTGTTAAAATGGACTGGATCCTTGACAATGAGCAGTTCTTC. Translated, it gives CASVKMDWILDNEQFF.

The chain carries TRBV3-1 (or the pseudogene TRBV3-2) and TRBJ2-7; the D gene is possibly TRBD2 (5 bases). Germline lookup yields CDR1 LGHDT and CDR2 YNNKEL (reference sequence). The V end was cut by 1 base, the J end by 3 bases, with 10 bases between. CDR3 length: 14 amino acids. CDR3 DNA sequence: TGTGCCAGCAGCCAAGCCGGTGGGAGCTACGAGCAGTACTTC. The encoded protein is CASSQAGGSYEQYF.

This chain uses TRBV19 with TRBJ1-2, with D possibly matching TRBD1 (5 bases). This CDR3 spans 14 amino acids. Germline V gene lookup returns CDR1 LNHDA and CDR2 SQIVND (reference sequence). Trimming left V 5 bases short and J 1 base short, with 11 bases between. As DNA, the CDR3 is TGTGCCAGTAGTTCGGGACGAATTAACTATGGCTACACCTTC. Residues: CASSSGRINYGYTF. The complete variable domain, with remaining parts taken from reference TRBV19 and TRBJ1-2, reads DGGITQSPKYLFRKEGQNVTLSCEQNLNHDAMYWYRQDPGQGLRLIYYSQIVNDFQKGDIAEGYSVSREKKESFPLTVTSAQKNPTAFYLCASSSGRINYGYTFGSGTRLTVV.

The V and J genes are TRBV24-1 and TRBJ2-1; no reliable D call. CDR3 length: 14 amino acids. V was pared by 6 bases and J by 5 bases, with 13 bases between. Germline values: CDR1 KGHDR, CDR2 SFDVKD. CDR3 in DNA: TGTGCCACCAGTCTGGCAGGACCACACAATGAGCAGTTCTTC. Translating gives CATSLAGPHNEQFF.

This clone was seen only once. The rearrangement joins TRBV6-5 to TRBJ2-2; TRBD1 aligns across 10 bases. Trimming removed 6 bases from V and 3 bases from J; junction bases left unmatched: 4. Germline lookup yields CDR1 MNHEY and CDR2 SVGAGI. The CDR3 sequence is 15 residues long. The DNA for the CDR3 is TGTGCCAGCAGCCAGGACAGGGGGTACACCGGGGAGCTGTTTTTT. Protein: CASSQDRGYTGELFF.

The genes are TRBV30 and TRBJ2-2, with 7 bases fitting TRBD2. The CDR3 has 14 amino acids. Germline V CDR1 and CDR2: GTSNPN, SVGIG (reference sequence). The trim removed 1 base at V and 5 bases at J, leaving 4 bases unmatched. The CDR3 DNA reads TGTGCCTGGAGTGCAGGACTAGTGACCGGGGAGCTGTTTTTT. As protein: CAWSAGLVTGELFF.

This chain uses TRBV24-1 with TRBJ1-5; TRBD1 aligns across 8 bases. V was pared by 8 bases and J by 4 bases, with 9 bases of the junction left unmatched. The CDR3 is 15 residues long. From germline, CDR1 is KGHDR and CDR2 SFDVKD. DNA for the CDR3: TGTGCCACCATTAAGGACAGGGAAGGAAATCAGCCCCAGCATTTT. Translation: CATIKDREGNQPQHF.

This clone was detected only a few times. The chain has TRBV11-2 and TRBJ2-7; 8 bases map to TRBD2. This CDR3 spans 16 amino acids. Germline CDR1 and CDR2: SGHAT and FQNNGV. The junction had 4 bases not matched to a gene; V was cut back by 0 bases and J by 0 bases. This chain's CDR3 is CASSLEGSGSSYEQYF. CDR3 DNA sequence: TGTGCCAGCAGCTTAGAGGGGAGCGGGAGCTCCTACGAGCAGTACTTC.

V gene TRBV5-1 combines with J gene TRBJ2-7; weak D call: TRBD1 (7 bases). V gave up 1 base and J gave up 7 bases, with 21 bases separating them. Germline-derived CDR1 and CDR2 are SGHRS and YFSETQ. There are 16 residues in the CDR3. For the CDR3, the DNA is TGCGCCAGCAGCTTGTTTGGGGGGACAGCAGGGATAGAGCAGTACTTC. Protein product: CASSLFGGTAGIEQYF.

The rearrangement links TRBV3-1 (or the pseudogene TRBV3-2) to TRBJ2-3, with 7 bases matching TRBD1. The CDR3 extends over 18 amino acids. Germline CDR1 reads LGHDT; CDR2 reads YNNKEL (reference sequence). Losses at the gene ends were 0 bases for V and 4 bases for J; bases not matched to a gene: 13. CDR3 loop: CASSQERVRQGIADTQYF. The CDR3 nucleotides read TGTGCCAGCAGCCAAGAAAGGGTTAGACAGGGTATCGCAGATACGCAGTATTTT.

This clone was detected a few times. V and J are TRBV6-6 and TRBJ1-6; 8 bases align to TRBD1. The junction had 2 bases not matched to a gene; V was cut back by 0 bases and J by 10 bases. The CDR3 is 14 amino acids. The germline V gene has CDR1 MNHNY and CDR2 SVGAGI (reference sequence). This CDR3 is CASSYSAGGSPLHF. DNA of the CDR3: TGTGCCAGCAGTTACTCGGCAGGGGGCTCACCCCTCCACTTT.

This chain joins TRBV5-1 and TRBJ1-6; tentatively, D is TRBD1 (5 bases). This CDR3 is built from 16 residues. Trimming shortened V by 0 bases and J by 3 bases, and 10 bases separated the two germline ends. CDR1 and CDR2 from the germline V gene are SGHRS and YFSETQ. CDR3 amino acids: CASSLGWDLYNSPLHF. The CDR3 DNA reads TGCGCCAGCAGCTTGGGCTGGGACCTCTATAATTCACCCCTCCACTTT.

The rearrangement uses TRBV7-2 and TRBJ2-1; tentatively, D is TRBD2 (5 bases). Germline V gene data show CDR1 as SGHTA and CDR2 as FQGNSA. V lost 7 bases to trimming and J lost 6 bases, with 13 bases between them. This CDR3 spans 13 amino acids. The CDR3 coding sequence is TGTGCCAGCAATTCCCCGGGGATCAATGAGCAGTTCTTC. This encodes CASNSPGINEQFF.

The CDR3: CASSPGGVAGRDQPQHF. The CDR3 DNA is TGTGCCAGCTCACCAGGGGGCGTGGCAGGGAGAGACCAGCCCCAGCATTTT. This chain joins TRBV18 and TRBJ1-5, with D maybe TRBD1 (6 bases). V was shortened by 2 bases and J by 7 bases, with 21 bases between the two germline ends. Germline lookup yields CDR1 KGHSH and CDR2 LQKENI. This CDR3 has 17 residues. Full variable domain (remainder filled in from reference TRBV18 and TRBJ1-5): NAGVMQNPRHLVRRRGQEARLRCSPMKGHSHVYWYRQLPEEGLKFMVYLQKENIIDESGMPKERFSAEFPKEGPSILRIQQVVRGDSAAYFCASSPGGVAGRDQPQHFGDGTRLSIL.

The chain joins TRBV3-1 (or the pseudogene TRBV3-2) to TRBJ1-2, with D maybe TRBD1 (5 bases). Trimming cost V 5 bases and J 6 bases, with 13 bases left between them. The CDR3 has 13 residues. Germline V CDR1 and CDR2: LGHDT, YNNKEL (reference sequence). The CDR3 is CASSSGVGDGYTF. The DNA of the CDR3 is TGTGCCAGCAGCTCCGGGGTAGGGGATGGCTACACCTTC.

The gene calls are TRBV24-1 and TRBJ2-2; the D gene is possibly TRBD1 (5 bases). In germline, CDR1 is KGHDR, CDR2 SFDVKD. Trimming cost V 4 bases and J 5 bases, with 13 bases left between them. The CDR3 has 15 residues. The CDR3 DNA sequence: TGTGCCACCAGTGAGGGGCCGGTGGGAACCGGGGAGCTGTTTTTT. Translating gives CATSEGPVGTGELFF.

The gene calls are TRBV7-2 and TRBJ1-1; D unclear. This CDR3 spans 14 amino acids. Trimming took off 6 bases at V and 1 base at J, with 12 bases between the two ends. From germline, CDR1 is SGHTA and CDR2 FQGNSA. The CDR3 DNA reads TGTGCCAGCAGTCTTAGACCGACGAACACTGAAGCTTTCTTT. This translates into CASSLRPTNTEAFF.